This T cell receptor (beta chain) was sequenced during a study of blood T cells in healthy people across ages (dated by TCRdb to between 2014 and 2017). Some background on the complete study: In model experiments, roughly one uniquely barcoded TCR beta cDNA molecule per two T cells was captured by template switching. The study analyzed two additional independent replicas of 1 million unique cDNA reads from the same blood draw for two donors, one aged 18 to 30 and one aged 80 or older. To track age-related changes in TCR beta repertoire diversity, the study relied on deep sequencing normalized with unique cDNA molecular identifiers. The donors were split into four age groups: young (average approximately 16 years), middle-aged (over 35), aged (roughly 65) and long-lived (approximately 89).

This clonotype appeared a few times. Its antigen specificity is not known. Base quality data are lacking; no much larger clone is found one base away. The donors were 40 or so Caucasian individuals from Russia, aged roughly 6 to 95 years, who were systemically healthy. Ten milliliters of peripheral blood were drawn from each donor into EDTA-treated Vacutainer tubes. PBMCs were isolated by Ficoll-Paque density-gradient centrifugation, with at least 7 million obtained per sample. Trizol reagent was used to extract total RNA from the PBMCs, yielding at least 5.5 micrograms per sample. For every donor, an aliquot of PBMCs went through flow cytometry to measure the percentages of naive CD45RAhigh/CD27high T cells. A distance of 20 bases separates the germline ends of V and J, which lose 5 bases and 2 bases respectively. Including cysteine and phenylalanine, the CDR3 has 17 amino acids. Left in the record is the CDR3 DNA by itself, 51 bases read in frame from the first base. For CDR1 and CDR2, the germline V gene lists MNHEY and SVGAGI.

Libraries were prepared through 5' RACE. Sequencer: Illumina HiSeq 2500. A second PCR of about 6 to 12 cycles was run with a J-beta primer mix and a sample-barcoded 5' primer. A template-switch 5' adaptor carrying 12 random nucleotides introduced a unique molecular identifier onto each TCR beta cDNA molecule. At least 2.5 million CDR3-containing paired-end reads were obtained from each sample. All of the RNA was converted into first-strand cDNA using the Mint cDNA synthesis kit, with a TRBC-specific oligonucleotide serving as the primer. All cDNA was treated with uracil-DNA glycosylase and then went through a first 18-cycle PCR with the universal primers M1SS and BC2_uni_R. The study's own analysis went as follows. Normalization of each sample was performed by random selection of 1 million high-quality reads, each carrying a distinct molecular identifier. Instead of being binned into consensus sequences, reads with shared molecular identifiers were discarded. CDR3 identification, clonotype clustering and error correction used MiTCR with a Q25 quality threshold and the strictest error-elimination algorithm. A nonparametric unseen species model using Euler transformation provided a lower-bound estimate of total TCR beta diversity. Using fastp trimming at Q25 and MiXCR clonotype assembly, TCRdb reanalyzed the public sequencing data and kept in-frame beta chains. CDR3 protein duplicates are merged, each entry listing the most common genes and DNA. The V and J calls, along with clone size, are taken from TCRdb and not from the paper's own processing. This sample gives over 750,000 distinct CDR3 sequences in total; around a quarter of them show up just once. Clones ranked in the top ten supply roughly 9% of the sample.

Study-wide findings and limitations: Because donor CMV infection status was unknown, age-related changes in expanded clonotypes were potentially confounded. Since profiling was done on bulk unsorted PBMCs, naive and antigen-experienced compartments could not be conclusively compared. Estimates of total diversity based on one million sequenced T cells were regarded as lower bounds and as underestimates. Observed TCR beta diversity correlated strongly with the percentage of naive T cells measured by flow cytometry. The long-lived group showed more naive CD4+ T cells, fewer expanded clones and increased TCR diversity than the aged group, suggesting age selection. As age increased, observed TCR beta diversity per million T cells dropped in a roughly linear way, and a significant reduction was already evident by age about 40.

The same sample was also used in a study of T cells of mothers and their children. Reported in the second study: The donors were nine systemically healthy Caucasian individuals, made up of three mothers and their six children. cDNA synthesis consumed the entire amount of extracted RNA, loaded at approximately 1.6 ug RNA in each 15 ul reaction. In the second PCR, the M1S primer added sample barcodes and 2-4 random nucleotides. Over 9 million TCR beta CDR3 reads came from each mother, compared with millions of reads from each child. TCR recombination output is similarly shaped by thymic selection in related and unrelated pairs, with a minor effect exerted by inherited differences. Normalized repertoire overlap was always slightly but never significantly higher in related than unrelated mother-child pairs. Persistent microchimeric T cell clones were not detected, at a sensitivity of 85 to 100 clones per million clonotypes. To look for features that set related mother-child pairs apart from unrelated individuals, the researchers ran deep NGS to compare the TCR beta repertoires of mothers and children. The mean age was about 40 +/- 4 years for the mothers and approximately 11 +/- 4 years for the children. Libraries were sequenced on Illumina HiSeq 2000 with 100+100 nt paired-end reads after adapter ligation with NEBNext reagents. To avoid cross-contamination, the mother libraries and the child libraries were prepared a month apart and sequenced in separate runs. For each donor, somewhere between 500,000 and 2,000,000 distinct TCR beta clonotypes were identified. Naive TCR beta clonotypes were estimated from low-frequency clonotypes matched to each donor's FACS-determined naive share, without sorting.

The chain joins TRBV6-5 to TRBJ2-3; a tentative D match to TRBD2 spans 6 bases. The source material was blood. The receptor's source is a boy younger than 18 in good health. The CDR3 reads CASSHNLRGTNTDTQYF. Here is the DNA: TGTGCCAGCAGTCACAACCTTCGCGGGACGAACACAGATACGCAGTATTTT.